These 9 T cell receptor beta chains came from one sample sequenced in a study of shared clonotypes between healthy human individuals. TCRdb's table, derived via immunoSEQ multiplex PCR, lists solely in-frame clones and lacks some. The data show some 2 million clones, with 85% to 95% seen just once and 0.1% to 0.15% held by the top ten. The sequencing input was naive CD4+ T cells sorted from blood. This sample's subset: CD45RA+ positively selected. These receptor sequences come from a young man in good health.

The chain couples TRBV2 to TRBJ2-4; D is ambiguous. Germline-derived CDR1 and CDR2 are SNHLY and FYNNEI. The CDR3 length is 12 residues. V gave up 6 bases and J gave up 9 bases, with 12 bases separating them. This chain's CDR3 is CASRGSSGIQYF. The CDR3 DNA reads TGTGCCAGCAGGGGGTCCTCTGGCATTCAGTACTTC.

The DNA of the CDR3 is TGTGCCAGCATAAAACCGAACACCGGGGAGCTGTTTTTT. Protein: CASIKPNTGELFF. The rearrangement joins TRBV13 to TRBJ2-2, with D uncertain. There are 13 residues in the CDR3. V lost 7 bases and J lost 0, with 6 bases in between. Germline V lookup: CDR1 PRHDT, CDR2 FYEKMQ (reference sequence). The variable domain in full, with the rest retrieved from reference TRBV13 and TRBJ2-2, is AAGVIQSPRHLIKEKRETATLKCYPIPRHDTVYWYQQGPGQDPQFLISFYEKMQSDKGSIPDRFSAQQFSDYHSELNMSSLELGDSALYFCASIKPNTGELFFGEGSRLTVL.

The V and J genes are TRBV2 and TRBJ2-7, with no clear D. Germline values: CDR1 SNHLY, CDR2 FYNNEI. Trimming pared 7 bases from V and 3 bases from J, leaving 10 bases between. The CDR3 spans 12 residues. CDR3 residues: CASTGTFYEQYF. The CDR3, as DNA: TGTGCCAGCACGGGTACGTTCTACGAGCAGTACTTC.

The chain recombines TRBV27 with TRBJ1-2, with TRBD1 as a possible D gene (6 bases). Germline loops: CDR1 MNHEY, CDR2 SMNVEV (reference sequence). This CDR3 spans 16 amino acids. Between the trimmed V and J ends, which lost 0 bases and 4 bases, there was a span of 15 bases. The CDR3 spells CASSLSSGGDGYGYTF. The CDR3 DNA is TGTGCCAGCAGTTTATCGTCGGGGGGCGATGGCTATGGCTACACCTTC.

The chain is built from TRBV5-1 and TRBJ1-5, with D possibly matching TRBD1 (6 bases). The V end lost 3 bases, the J end lost 3 bases, and 10 bases lay between the germline ends. The germline gives CDR1 SGHRS, CDR2 YFSETQ. There are 14 residues in the CDR3. CDR3 bases: TGCGCCAGCAGCTCAGGGGAATTCAATCAGCCCCAGCATTTT. Translation: CASSSGEFNQPQHF.

The J gene is TRBJ1-2, the V gene TRBV2, with 9 bases aligning to TRBD1. Trimming at V came to 6 bases and at J to 5 bases, leaving 7 bases not matched to a gene. The CDR3 loop spans 14 amino acids. The germline V gene encodes CDR1 SNHLY and CDR2 FYNNEI. The CDR3 reads CASSAGTGFYGYTF. CDR3 sequence (DNA): TGTGCCAGCAGCGCTGGGACAGGGTTTTATGGCTACACCTTC.

This clone has a single count. The CDR3 nucleotides are TGTGCCAGCAGTAACACCCCGGGACAGGGACACTACGAGCAGTACTTC. Amino acid sequence: CASSNTPGQGHYEQYF. The chain couples TRBV11-2 to TRBJ2-7, with 9 bases that match TRBD1. CDR1 and CDR2 (germline): SGHAT, FQNNGV. The CDR3 covers 16 residues. V shed 6 bases, J shed 3 bases, and the junction held 12 bases outside the gene matches.

The V gene is TRBV7-9, the J gene TRBJ2-1, with TRBD2 identical over 11 bases. The germline gives CDR1 SEHNR, CDR2 FQNEAQ (reference sequence). This CDR3 is 16 amino acids long. V lost 5 bases to trimming and J lost 8 bases; unmatched junction nucleotides: 11. The CDR3 nucleotides read TGTGCCAGCAGCGACCCTACTAGCGGGAGTAGGTATGAGCAGTTCTTC. This translates into CASSDPTSGSRYEQFF.

A note on this clone: Additional DNA sequences in this sample encode the identical CDR3. The chain recombines TRBV6-5 with TRBJ1-2; D gene uncertain. There are 15 residues in the CDR3. The germline CDR1 and CDR2 sequences are MNHEY and SVGAGI. V lost 0 bases to trimming and J lost 2 bases, with 10 bases between them. The CDR3 region is CASSYSGSSNYGYTF. CDR3 nucleotide sequence: TGTGCCAGCAGTTACTCGGGCAGTTCGAACTATGGCTACACCTTC.